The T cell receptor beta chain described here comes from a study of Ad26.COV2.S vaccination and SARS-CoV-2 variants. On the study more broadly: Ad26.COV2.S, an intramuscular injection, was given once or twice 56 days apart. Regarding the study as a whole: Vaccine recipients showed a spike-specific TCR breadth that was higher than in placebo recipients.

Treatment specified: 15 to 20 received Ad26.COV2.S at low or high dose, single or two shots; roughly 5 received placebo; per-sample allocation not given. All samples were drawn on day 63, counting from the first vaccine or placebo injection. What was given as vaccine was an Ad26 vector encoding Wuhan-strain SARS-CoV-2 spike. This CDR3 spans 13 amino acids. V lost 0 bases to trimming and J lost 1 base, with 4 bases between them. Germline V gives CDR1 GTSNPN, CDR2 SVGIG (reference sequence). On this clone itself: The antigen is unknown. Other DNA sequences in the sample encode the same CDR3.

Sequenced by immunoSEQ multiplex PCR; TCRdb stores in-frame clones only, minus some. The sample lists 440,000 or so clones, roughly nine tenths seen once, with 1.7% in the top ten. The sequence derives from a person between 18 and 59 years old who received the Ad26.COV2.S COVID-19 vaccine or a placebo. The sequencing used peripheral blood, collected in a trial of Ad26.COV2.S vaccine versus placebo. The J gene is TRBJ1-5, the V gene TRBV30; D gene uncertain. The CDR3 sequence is CAWSVDSNQPQHF. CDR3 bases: TGTGCCTGGAGTGTGGACAGCAATCAGCCCCAGCATTTT.